Listed here are 21 T cell receptor beta chains from one sample, sequenced in a study of T cells in Graves' hyperthyroidism and ophthalmopathy. Template material for amplifying TCR beta CDR3 regions consisted of RNA transcripts. Carried out on the TCR CDR3, a first-round RT-PCR used the HTBI primer set. TCRdb passed the multiplex PCR reads through MiXCR, listing each CDR3 protein once. The sample carries 200,000 to 250,000 distinct CDR3 sequences, about 17% recorded once. Sample: blood. The origin of the receptors is a man aged 40-55 years with Graves' hyperthyroidism.

This clonotype was seen ten or more times. The rearrangement joins TRBV27 to TRBJ2-7, with 7 positions matching TRBD1. V lost 5 bases to trimming and J lost 3 bases; unmatched junction nucleotides: 10. Germline V gene sequence: CDR1 MNHEY, CDR2 SMNVEV (reference sequence). This CDR3 is 15 amino acids long. This CDR3 is CASSPRDRINYEQYF. The CDR3 region has the DNA TGTGCCAGCAGTCCAAGGGACAGAATCAACTACGAGCAGTACTTC.

This clonotype was counted at least ten times. The chain uses TRBV13 and TRBJ2-3; D is unresolved. V lost 7 bases to trimming and J lost 1 base, with 12 bases between them. The CDR3 has 14 residues. In germline, CDR1 is PRHDT, CDR2 FYEKMQ (reference sequence). CDR3 DNA sequence: TGTGCCAGCACCTCTCCCTGGGGCACAGATACGCAGTATTTT. The encoded protein is CASTSPWGTDTQYF.

At least ten counts were recorded for this clonotype. The chain couples TRBV24-1 to TRBJ1-2, with unresolved D. The CDR3 has 14 amino acids. V lost 2 bases and J lost 2, with 8 bases in between. Germline-derived CDR1 and CDR2 are KGHDR and SFDVKD. DNA of the CDR3: TGTGCCACCAGTGATTCGGGAACAAACTATGGCTACACCTTC. Residues: CATSDSGTNYGYTF.

This clonotype was counted ten times or more. V gene TRBV20-1 combines with J gene TRBJ2-5, with D tentatively TRBD1 (6 bases). V was shortened by 6 bases and J by 4 bases, with 15 bases between the two germline ends. Germline V CDR1 and CDR2: DFQATT, SNEGSKA (reference sequence). The CDR3 sequence is 13 residues long. The CDR3 spells CSALGQPGETQYF. For the CDR3, the DNA is TGCAGTGCCCTTGGACAGCCAGGAGAGACCCAGTACTTC.

V gene TRBV7-3 combines with J gene TRBJ2-3; 14 bases agree with TRBD2. The CDR3 runs 16 residues. Trimming took 5 bases from V and 3 from J; bases not matched to a gene: 4. Germline values: CDR1 SGHTA, CDR2 FQGTGA. CDR3 DNA sequence: TGTGCCAGCAGCCGACTAGCGGGGGGGATGACAGATACGCAGTATTTT. Amino acids: CASSRLAGGMTDTQYF.

On this clonotype itself: It may be a read error: a sequence one base away is much more abundant. The J gene is TRBJ2-3, the V gene TRBV4-3, with D possibly TRBD1 on 6 matching bases. There are 15 residues in the CDR3. CDR1 and CDR2 from the germline V gene are LGHNA and YSLEER. This CDR3 is CVSSQGGFSTDTQYF. CDR3 DNA: TGCGTCAGCAGCCAAGGGGGATTTAGCACAGATACGCAGTATTTT.

The J gene is TRBJ1-3, the V gene TRBV6-2 or TRBV6-3; no definite D call. With 0 bases removed from V and 4 bases from J, the gap between germline ends came to 10 bases. Germline CDR1 reads MNHEY; CDR2 reads SVGEGT. This CDR3 is 15 amino acids long. CDR3 residues: CASSYSGSGGNTIYF. In DNA, the CDR3 is TGTGCCAGCAGTTACTCTGGTAGCGGGGGAAACACCATATATTTT.

This clonotype has at least ten counts. The chain combines TRBV6-1 with TRBJ1-1, with TRBD1 matching over 10 bases. The J segment lost 4 bases and the V segment lost 7 bases, leaving 3 bases of the junction unmatched. This CDR3 spans 13 amino acids. Looked up from germline, CDR1 is MNHNS and CDR2 is SASEGT. CDR3 region: CASKRTGGTEAFF. In nucleotides, the CDR3 is TGTGCCAGCAAACGGACAGGGGGCACTGAAGCTTTCTTT.

The chain combines TRBV20-1 with TRBJ2-5; the D call may be TRBD1 or TRBD2 (6 bases each). CDR1 DFQATT and CDR2 SNEGSKA come from the germline V gene (reference sequence). Trimming cost V 3 bases and J 2 bases, with 16 bases left between them. The CDR3 is made up of 15 amino acids. Written as DNA, the CDR3 is TGCAGTGCTAGGGACAGTAGGGGGAGGCAAGAGACCCAGTACTTC. Amino acids: CSARDSRGRQETQYF.

The sample holds many counts of this clonotype. This chain joins TRBV12-5 and TRBJ2-3; D may be TRBD1 or TRBD2 (6 bases each). From germline, CDR1 is LGHNT and CDR2 FRNRAP. The CDR3 consists of 14 residues. V was pared by 6 bases and J by 5 bases, with 15 bases between. The CDR3: CASGPGGRGDTQYF. The CDR3 DNA is TGTGCTAGTGGCCCCGGGGGCCGGGGAGATACGCAGTATTTT.

The genes are TRBV9 and TRBJ1-4, with TRBD1 as a possible D gene (5 bases). Trimming removed 0 bases from V and 7 bases from J, with 13 bases in between. Germline loops: CDR1 SGDLS, CDR2 YYNGEE. This CDR3 has 15 residues. DNA of the CDR3: TGTGCCAGCAGCGTAGCCGGGACTGGAGGTGAAAAACTGTTTTTT. Protein: CASSVAGTGGEKLFF. Drawing the rest from reference TRBV9 and TRBJ1-4, the complete variable domain is DSGVTQTPKHLITATGQRVTLRCSPRSGDLSVYWYQQSLDQGLQFLIQYYNGEERAKGNILERFSAQQFPDLHSELNLSSLELGDSALYFCASSVAGTGGEKLFFGSGTQLSVL.

This clonotype appeared a few times. The chain has TRBV7-9 and TRBJ2-1; the match to TRBD1 covers 7 bases. The CDR3 covers 16 residues. In germline, CDR1 is SEHNR, CDR2 FQNEAQ (reference sequence). V was pared by 7 bases and J by 0 bases, with 9 bases of the junction left unmatched. This chain's CDR3 is CASNRQGFGSYNEQFF. CDR3 coding DNA: TGTGCCAGCAACCGACAGGGATTCGGCTCCTACAATGAGCAGTTCTTC. The full variable domain, in which reference TRBV7-9 and TRBJ2-1 provide the parts outside the CDR3, is DTGVSQNPRHKITKRGQNVTFRCDPISEHNRLYWYRQTLGQGPEFLTYFQNEAQLEKSRLLSDRFSAERPKGSFSTLEIQRTEQGDSAMYLCASNRQGFGSYNEQFFGPGTRLTVL.

This chain connects TRBV20-1 to TRBJ1-1, with D perhaps TRBD1 (5 bases). This CDR3 is 15 amino acids long. The germline V gene has CDR1 DFQATT and CDR2 SNEGSKA (reference sequence). Deletions cut 3 bases from V and 2 bases from J, with 16 bases between. CDR3 nucleotide sequence: TGCAGTGCTAGTCCAGCCAGGGCATTTAACACTGAAGCTTTCTTT. It translates to CSASPARAFNTEAFF.

At least ten counts were recorded for this clonotype. This rearrangement joins TRBV28 to TRBJ1-1, with TRBD1 matching 9 bases. The V segment lost 1 base and the J segment 3 bases; nucleotides outside the gene matches: 9. The CDR3 loop spans 17 amino acids. Looked up from germline, CDR1 is MDHEN and CDR2 is SYDVKM. The CDR3 loop reads CASSLSTGGGTYTEAFF. The CDR3, as DNA: TGTGCCAGCAGTTTATCGACAGGGGGAGGAACTTACACTGAAGCTTTCTTT.

In its sample, this clonotype was seen a few times. J is TRBJ1-2 and V is TRBV5-6; maybe TRBD1 (5 bases). In germline, CDR1 is SGHDT, CDR2 YYEEEE. The V end was cut by 1 base, the J end by 6 bases, with 13 bases between. This CDR3 has 14 residues. The CDR3 DNA reads TGTGCCAGCAGCTTGAAGGGCAGGGTCCATGGCTACACCTTC. Protein: CASSLKGRVHGYTF.

This clonotype showed up many times. J is TRBJ2-3 and V is TRBV2, with 14 positions matching TRBD2. Looked up from germline, CDR1 is SNHLY and CDR2 is FYNNEI. This CDR3 is built from 17 residues. V lost 5 bases to trimming and J lost 1 base; unmatched junction nucleotides: 5. CDR3 loop: CASSRLAGGLGTDTQYF. CDR3 bases: TGTGCCAGCAGTCGACTAGCGGGGGGGCTCGGCACAGATACGCAGTATTTT.

This clonotype was recorded at least ten times. This chain connects TRBV20-1 to TRBJ2-7; TRBD1 or TRBD2 may be the D gene (5 bases each). The V gene lost 2 bases and the J gene lost 7 bases, with 12 bases spanning the gap. In germline, CDR1 is DFQATT, CDR2 SNEGSKA (reference sequence). The CDR3 is 12 amino acids. The CDR3 protein is CSARPGTREQYF. The DNA of the CDR3 is TGCAGTGCTAGACCCGGGACGCGGGAGCAGTACTTC.

V usage is TRBV2 and J usage is TRBJ2-5, with 7 bases lining up with TRBD1. The CDR3 length is 13 residues. The junction had 3 bases not matched to a gene; V was cut back by 4 bases and J by 4 bases. CDR1 and CDR2 from the germline V gene are SNHLY and FYNNEI. CDR3 in DNA: TGTGCCAGCAGTGGGGCAGGGGGAGAGACCCAGTACTTC. Translating gives CASSGAGGETQYF. Full variable domain (remainder filled in from reference TRBV2 and TRBJ2-5): EPEVTQTPSHQVTQMGQEVILRCVPISNHLYFYWYRQILGQKVEFLVSFYNNEISEKSEIFDDQFSVERPDGSNFTLKIRSTKLEDSAMYFCASSGAGGETQYFGPGTRLLVL.

V and J are TRBV9 and TRBJ1-2, with D possibly being TRBD1 (6 bases). V lost 0 bases to trimming and J lost 4 bases, with 10 bases between them. Germline CDR1 reads SGDLS; CDR2 reads YYNGEE. The CDR3 runs to 14 residues. The DNA for the CDR3 is TGTGCCAGCAGCGTAGCATCAGGGGCCTATGGCTACACCTTC. Amino acids: CASSVASGAYGYTF.

A word on this clonotype: This may stem from a read error, because a much larger clone lies one nucleotide away. In this CDR3 the conserved last residue, phenylalanine or tryptophan, is missing, so a read error is likely. The rearrangement links TRBV28 to TRBJ1-5, with a tentative D call TRBD1 (5 bases). Trimming removed 7 bases at V and 1 base at J, with 8 bases between. Germline CDR1 is MDHEN and CDR2 is SYDVKM. The CDR3 covers 13 residues. The CDR3 DNA sequence: TGTGCCAGCAACTGGGGGAGCAATCAGCCCCAGCATTGT. The encoded protein is CASNWGSNQPQHC.

As for this clonotype: Possible read error: a much larger clone is one base away. The chain carries TRBV30 and TRBJ2-7; 9 bases fit TRBD1. The CDR3 runs 13 residues. After removal of 5 bases from V and 0 bases from J, the junction contained 2 bases not matched to a gene. Germline CDR1 reads GTSNPN; CDR2 reads SVGIG (reference sequence). DNA of the CDR3: TGTGCCTGGGCGGGACAGGGCTCCTACGAGCAGTACTTC. Translation gives CAWAGQGSYEQYF.